The T cell receptor beta chain under discussion was sequenced for a study of CD8 T cells in Susac syndrome. V lost 7 bases, J lost 0 bases, and 18 bases stayed unmatched. This CDR3 comprises 19 residues. Germline lookup yields CDR1 MNHNS and CDR2 SASEGT. Bulk CD8+ and CD4+ cells came from magnetic negative isolation; CD8+ TEMRA by FACS. RNA amounts of about 0.5 to 1 ug underwent reverse transcription with random hexamers. TCRdb passed the immunoSEQ multiplex PCR reads through MiXCR, listing each CDR3 protein once. The sample lists about 430,000 distinct CDR3 sequences, 85% seen once, with roughly 0.1% in the top ten.

Source material: CD8+ T cells from PBMCs. The gene calls are TRBV6-1 and TRBJ1-1, with TRBD1 matching 9 bases. The TCR sequence derives from a human donor with multiple sclerosis. The chain's CDR3 is CASTPGQGLREALNTEAFF. CDR3 DNA sequence: TGTGCCAGCACCCCGGGACAGGGCCTTAGGGAAGCCTTGAACACTGAAGCTTTCTTT.